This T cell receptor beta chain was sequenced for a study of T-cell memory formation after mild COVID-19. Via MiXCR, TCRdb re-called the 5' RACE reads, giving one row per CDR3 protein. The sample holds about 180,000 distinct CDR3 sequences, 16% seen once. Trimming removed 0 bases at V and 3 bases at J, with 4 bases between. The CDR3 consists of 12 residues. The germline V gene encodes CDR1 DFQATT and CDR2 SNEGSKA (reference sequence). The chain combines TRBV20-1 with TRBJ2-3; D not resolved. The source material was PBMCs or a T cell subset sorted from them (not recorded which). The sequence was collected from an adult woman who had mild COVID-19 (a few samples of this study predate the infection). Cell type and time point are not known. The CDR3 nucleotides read TGCAGTGCTAGAGATGTGACAGATACGCAGTATTTT. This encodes CSARDVTDTQYF.